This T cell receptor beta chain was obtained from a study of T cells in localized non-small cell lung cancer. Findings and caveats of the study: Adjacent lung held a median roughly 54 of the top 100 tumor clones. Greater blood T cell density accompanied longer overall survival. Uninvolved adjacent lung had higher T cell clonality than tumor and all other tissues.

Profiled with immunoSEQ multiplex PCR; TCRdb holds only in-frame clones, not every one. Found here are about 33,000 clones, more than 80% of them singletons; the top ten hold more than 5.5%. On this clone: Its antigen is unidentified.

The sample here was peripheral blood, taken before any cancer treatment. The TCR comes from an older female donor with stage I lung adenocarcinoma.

The CDR3 is CASSPRTGRVYEQYV. CDR3 DNA sequence: TGTGCCAGCAGCCCCCGCACGGGTCGGGTGTACGAGCAGTACGTC. The chain couples TRBV14 to TRBJ2-7; D not resolved. The CDR3 extends over 15 amino acids. Germline V gives CDR1 SGHDN, CDR2 FVKESK. Trimming left V 4 bases short and J 4 bases short, with 17 bases between.